The 29 T cell receptor beta chains below come from one sample, sequenced in a study of T cells in Graves' hyperthyroidism and ophthalmopathy. Amplified TCR beta CDR3 regions derived from RNA transcripts. A first-round RT-PCR of the TCR CDR3 used the HTBI primer set. MiXCR was run by TCRdb on the multiplex PCR reads, yielding one entry per CDR3 protein. The data show approximately 590,000 distinct CDR3 sequences, just over 45% seen once. Sequenced material: peripheral blood or thyroid tissue (not recorded which). These receptors all stem from a woman aged 18-29 years with Graves' hyperthyroidism.

V and J are TRBV10-3 and TRBJ1-2, with 9 nucleotides matching TRBD1. Trimming took 9 bases from V and 4 from J; bases not matched to a gene: 15. This CDR3 has 16 residues. Germline V gene sequence: CDR1 ENHRY, CDR2 SYGVKD. The CDR3 coding sequence is TGTGCCATGTCCAGGGACAGGGTTTCCGTTATCTATGGCTACACCTTC. Translating it yields CAMSRDRVSVIYGYTF.

This clonotype was found a few times. The chain employs TRBV19 and TRBJ2-7; no definite D call. Germline loops: CDR1 LNHDA, CDR2 SQIVND (reference sequence). Trimming left V 9 bases short and J 4 bases short, with 19 bases between. The CDR3 has 14 amino acids. This CDR3 is CASSPRGPVYEQYF. CDR3 nucleotides: TGTGCCAGCAGCCCCCGCGGACCGGTTTACGAGCAGTACTTC. The full variable domain, with the rest looked up from reference TRBV19 and TRBJ2-7, is DGGITQSPKYLFRKEGQNVTLSCEQNLNHDAMYWYRQDPGQGLRLIYYSQIVNDFQKGDIAEGYSVSREKKESFPLTVTSAQKNPTAFYLCASSPRGPVYEQYFGPGTRLTVT.

This clonotype was seen a handful of times. This rearrangement joins TRBV7-2 to TRBJ1-5, with D unclear. CDR3 length equals 14 residues. The V and J ends lost 1 base and 7 bases respectively, with 11 bases between them. Per germline, CDR1 SGHTA and CDR2 FQGNSA. The chain's CDR3 is CASSLDPKGQPQHF. Written as DNA, the CDR3 is TGTGCCAGCAGCTTAGACCCCAAGGGACAGCCCCAGCATTTT.

This clonotype came up many times. The CDR3 bases are TGCAGCGTTGAAAGGTTCGGCAGTAACTATGGCTACACCTTC. Residues: CSVERFGSNYGYTF. The chain employs TRBV29-1 and TRBJ1-2, with no clear D. CDR1 and CDR2 (germline): SQVTM, ANQGSEA. V was cut by 2 bases and J by 1 base, with 11 bases left in between. The CDR3 spans 14 residues.

At least ten counts were recorded for this clonotype. The J gene is TRBJ2-7, the V gene TRBV2, with no clear D. This CDR3 is 14 amino acids long. V dropped 1 base and J dropped 1 base, with 8 bases sitting between them. Germline CDR1 and CDR2: SNHLY and FYNNEI. CDR3 coding DNA: TGTGCCAGCAGTGAAGAGATAGTATCCTACGAGCAGTACTTC. It specifies CASSEEIVSYEQYF.

This clonotype was seen ten or more times. The chain combines TRBV2 with TRBJ2-5; possibly TRBD2 for D (6 bases). The V and J ends lost 5 bases and 3 bases respectively, with 13 bases between them. The CDR3 sequence is 14 residues long. CDR1 SNHLY and CDR2 FYNNEI come from the germline V gene. The CDR3 sequence is CASSPGLGEETQYF. DNA for the CDR3: TGTGCCAGCAGTCCGGGACTTGGGGAAGAGACCCAGTACTTC.

The chain is built from TRBV7-9 and TRBJ2-7, with TRBD2 identical over 10 bases. Unmatched junction bases numbered 5, after V lost 5 bases and J lost 1 base. Per germline, CDR1 SEHNR and CDR2 FQNEAQ (reference sequence). The CDR3 spans 15 residues. Here the CDR3 reads CASSQRTSGSYEQYF. DNA for the CDR3: TGTGCCAGCAGCCAGCGGACTAGCGGATCCTACGAGCAGTACTTC. The variable domain in full, completed from reference TRBV7-9 and TRBJ2-7, reads DTGVSQNPRHKITKRGQNVTFRCDPISEHNRLYWYRQTLGQGPEFLTYFQNEAQLEKSRLLSDRFSAERPKGSFSTLEIQRTEQGDSAMYLCASSQRTSGSYEQYFGPGTRLTVT.

The chain is built from TRBV7-1 and TRBJ1-3; D is perhaps TRBD1 (5 bases). TRBV7-1 is designated an ORF whose function remains uncertain. Between the trimmed V and J ends, which lost 6 bases and 11 bases, there was a span of 8 bases. The CDR3 is 10 residues long. The CDR3 protein is CASSQTAIYF. The DNA for the CDR3 is TGTGCCAGCAGTCAGACAGCCATATATTTT.

This clonotype showed up just a few times. The J gene is TRBJ2-7, the V gene TRBV20-1, with unresolved D. V was shortened by 4 bases and J by 0 bases, with 4 bases between the two germline ends. The length of the CDR3 is 11 residues. CDR1 DFQATT and CDR2 SNEGSKA come from the germline V gene (reference sequence). DNA for the CDR3: TGCAGTGCTAAATTCTCCTACGAGCAGTACTTC. It is translated as CSAKFSYEQYF.

A few counts support this clonotype. The V and J genes are TRBV6-1 and TRBJ1-5; the match to TRBD1 covers 7 bases. The germline V gene has CDR1 MNHNS and CDR2 SASEGT. Germline trimming cut 7 bases from V and 11 bases from J; bases unmatched to any gene: 17. This CDR3 region has 15 residues. The CDR3 is CASTSPDRAESAQHF. The CDR3 coding sequence is TGTGCCAGCACATCACCCGACAGGGCGGAATCAGCCCAGCATTTT.

Concerning this clonotype: Relative to the germline gene, one junction end is altered; a read error may explain this. The gene calls are TRBV7-9 and TRBJ2-5; D ambiguous. Germline values: CDR1 SEHNR, CDR2 FQNEAQ (reference sequence). The CDR3 spans 17 residues. CDR3 loop: CASSLVTSDLRQETRYF. The CDR3, as DNA: TGTGCCAGCAGCTTAGTAACCTCCGACTTGCGTCAAGAGACCCGGTACTTC.

This rearrangement joins TRBV7-2 to TRBJ2-7; D tentatively reads TRBD1 or TRBD2 (5 bases each). Per germline, CDR1 SGHTA and CDR2 FQGNSA. V was clipped by 6 bases and J by 2 bases, with 20 bases between them. This CDR3 comprises 16 residues. CDR3 sequence reads: CASSPTPRRGPYEQYF. In nucleotides, the CDR3 is TGTGCCAGCAGTCCCACCCCGCGACGGGGACCCTACGAGCAGTACTTC.

V usage is TRBV6-5 and J usage is TRBJ2-2; D is undetermined. V was clipped by 2 bases and J by 4 bases, with 8 bases between them. The CDR3 runs 14 residues. Germline lookup yields CDR1 MNHEY and CDR2 SVGAGI. DNA of the CDR3: TGTGCCAGCAGTTACGGGCACCTCACCGGGGAGCTGTTTTTT. This translates into CASSYGHLTGELFF.

This rearrangement joins TRBV2 to TRBJ1-2; D unresolved. Trimming removed 7 bases at V and 5 bases at J, with 17 bases between. This CDR3 spans 14 amino acids. CDR1 is SNHLY and CDR2 is FYNNEI in the germline V gene. The chain's CDR3 is CASTAKDPFYGYTF. The CDR3 DNA is TGTGCCAGCACAGCAAAGGACCCCTTTTATGGCTACACCTTC.

This sequence joins TRBV7-9 and TRBJ2-2; the D call may be TRBD1 or TRBD2 (5 bases each). The CDR3 is 15 residues long. Germline V gene data show CDR1 as SEHNR and CDR2 as FQNEAQ (reference sequence). The V and J ends lost 4 bases and 4 bases respectively, with 13 bases between them. This chain's CDR3 is CASSSLGVSTGELFF. The CDR3 nucleotides read TGTGCCAGCAGCTCCCTGGGGGTTAGCACCGGGGAGCTGTTTTTT.

Note on this clonotype: Since a much larger clone is just one base distant, this may be a read error. CDR3 sequence reads: CASTGSEISYGYTF. The DNA of the CDR3 is TGTGCCAGCACTGGGTCAGAAATAAGCTATGGCTACACCTTC. V and J are TRBV2 and TRBJ1-2; D unclear. The V and J ends lost 7 bases and 4 bases respectively, with 16 bases between them. CDR3 length equals 14 residues. Germline values: CDR1 SNHLY, CDR2 FYNNEI.

The CDR3 coding sequence is TGCAGTGCTAGCTTAGCGGGGGGCGTGGGGACCCAGTACTTC. Encoded protein: CSASLAGGVGTQYF. The V and J genes are TRBV20-1 and TRBJ2-5; TRBD2 matches 10 bases. The V gene end was trimmed by 3 bases and the J gene end by 7 bases; junction bases not matched to a gene: 8. In germline, CDR1 is DFQATT, CDR2 SNEGSKA (reference sequence). The CDR3 spans 14 residues.

The chain uses TRBV20-1 and TRBJ2-7, with D tentatively TRBD2 (5 bases). CDR3 length equals 13 residues. V gave up 4 bases and J gave up 4 bases, with 14 bases separating them. Germline V gene data show CDR1 as DFQATT and CDR2 as SNEGSKA (reference sequence). The CDR3 region is CSATPPGLYEQYF. The CDR3 nucleotides are TGCAGTGCTACTCCTCCGGGATTATACGAGCAGTACTTC.

This clonotype was counted between two and nine times. The J gene is TRBJ1-4, the V gene TRBV20-1; tentative D call: TRBD1 (5 bases). The CDR3 has 14 residues. CDR1 is DFQATT and CDR2 is SNEGSKA in the germline V gene (reference sequence). Trimming took 5 bases from V and 1 from J, leaving 11 bases between them. The CDR3 region has the DNA TGCAGTGCTGGGCGTGGGGGAACTAATGAAAAACTGTTTTTT. It codes for CSAGRGGTNEKLFF.

The rearrangement links TRBV10-3 to TRBJ1-4; 10 nucleotides match TRBD1. The CDR3 contains 12 residues. V was clipped by 9 bases and J by 8 bases; unmatched bases: 3. Germline V gives CDR1 ENHRY, CDR2 SYGVKD. The CDR3 reads CAIPGQGEKLFF. CDR3 sequence (DNA): TGTGCCATACCGGGACAGGGGGAAAAACTGTTTTTT.

This chain uses TRBV7-9 with TRBJ1-1, with no clear D. This CDR3 is 14 amino acids long. CDR1 SEHNR and CDR2 FQNEAQ come from the germline V gene (reference sequence). Trimming removed 5 bases from V and 4 bases from J, with 14 bases in between. The CDR3 loop reads CASSIRQFRTEAFF. CDR3 nucleotides: TGTGCCAGCAGCATACGGCAATTCCGCACTGAAGCTTTCTTT. Together with reference TRBV7-9 and TRBJ1-1, the CDR3 gives the full variable domain: DTGVSQNPRHKITKRGQNVTFRCDPISEHNRLYWYRQTLGQGPEFLTYFQNEAQLEKSRLLSDRFSAERPKGSFSTLEIQRTEQGDSAMYLCASSIRQFRTEAFFGQGTRLTVV.

This chain connects TRBV2 to TRBJ2-7; D might be TRBD1 (6 bases). The CDR3 loop spans 16 amino acids. The germline gives CDR1 SNHLY, CDR2 FYNNEI. The germline V and J ends were trimmed by 6 bases and 5 bases, with 23 bases remaining between them. CDR3 nucleotide sequence: TGTGCCAGCAGAGAGAGGACAGTCCCGTCGTTGAACGAGCAGTACTTC. Amino acids: CASRERTVPSLNEQYF.

This clonotype was recorded at least ten times. This chain joins TRBV7-6 and TRBJ2-7, with D uncertain. There are 13 residues in the CDR3. Trimming left V 5 bases short and J 0 bases short, with 8 bases between. Germline values: CDR1 SGHVS, CDR2 FNYEAQ. CDR3 in DNA: TGTGCCAGCAGCCCGGAAAGCTCCTACGAGCAGTACTTC. Encoded protein: CASSPESSYEQYF.

This clonotype was counted at least ten times. The rearrangement joins TRBV2 to TRBJ1-1; D is uncertain. CDR3 length equals 13 residues. Germline V CDR1 and CDR2: SNHLY, FYNNEI. V lost 1 base, J lost 4 bases, and 7 bases lay in between. The CDR3 DNA follows: TGTGCCAGCAGTGAAGAGGTGGTCACTGAAGCTTTCTTT. Amino acid sequence: CASSEEVVTEAFF.

On this clonotype: A junction end diverges from the germline sequence, so it may reflect a read error. V is TRBV25-1 and J is TRBJ1-2, with D possibly matching TRBD1 (6 bases). Germline V CDR1 and CDR2: MGHDK, SYGVNS. This CDR3 is 13 amino acids long. Written as DNA, the CDR3 is TGCGCCAGCAGCCAACAGGGAGGGGCTGGCTACACCTTC. Translating it yields CASSQQGGAGYTF.

This clonotype appeared a few times. Here the CDR3 DNA reads TGCAGTGCAGGGAATTGGAACACTGAAGCTTTCTTT. Residues: CSAGNWNTEAFF. This chain links TRBV20-1 with TRBJ1-1, with D unclear. The CDR3 runs to 12 residues. Germline loops: CDR1 DFQATT, CDR2 SNEGSKA (reference sequence). Trimming stripped 6 bases from V and 1 base from J, with 9 bases between.

The rearrangement links TRBV20-1 to TRBJ1-3; 9 bases line up with TRBD1. V lost 5 bases and J lost 4; bases outside the gene matches: 3. Germline CDR1 and CDR2: DFQATT and SNEGSKA (reference sequence). The CDR3 totals 13 residues. The CDR3 loop reads CSAGTGSGNTIYF. CDR3 DNA sequence: TGCAGTGCTGGGACAGGGTCAGGAAACACCATATATTTT.

The table lists this clonotype with many counts. This chain connects TRBV7-9 to TRBJ2-5; D is perhaps TRBD2 (5 bases). V dropped 5 bases and J dropped 5 bases, with 12 bases sitting between them. Germline values: CDR1 SEHNR, CDR2 FQNEAQ (reference sequence). This CDR3 contains 13 residues. The CDR3 is CASSKSERETQYF. CDR3 DNA: TGTGCCAGCAGCAAATCAGAGCGGGAGACCCAGTACTTC.

This clonotype was seen only a few times. The chain couples TRBV7-9 to TRBJ1-2; D perhaps matches TRBD1 (6 bases). The germline V gene has CDR1 SEHNR and CDR2 FQNEAQ (reference sequence). The CDR3 spans 15 residues. The V and J ends lost 2 bases and 6 bases respectively, with 16 bases between them. The CDR3 reads CASSLSRQGTNGYTF. CDR3 coding DNA: TGTGCCAGCAGCTTAAGTCGGCAAGGGACAAATGGCTACACCTTC.